This T cell receptor beta chain stems from a study of cytomegalovirus exposure and HLA in healthy donors. Overall study results and limits: According to a later analysis, donors in an Asian-associated ancestry cluster reportedly had fewer N-insertions than the roughly 720-donor mean. Some TCR beta chains (roughly 160 of them) were listed as cytomegalovirus-associated. Most likely, a cluster of highly shared sequence variants arose as a sequencing artifact.

Worth noting for this clone: Its antigen is unidentified.

The primer mix had 60 Vbeta and 13 Jbeta primers. The protocol was immunoSEQ multiplex PCR, while the TCRdb copy is restricted to in-frame clones and leaves out a portion. The sample records some 91,000 clones, around four fifths being singletons. Germline V gene data show CDR1 as SEHNR and CDR2 as FQNEAQ (reference sequence). With 5 bases removed from V and 5 bases from J, the gap between germline ends came to 19 bases. The CDR3 has 15 amino acids. Sequences were obtained from PBMCs. This TCR derives from a man aged 35-49 years in good health and CMV-seropositive. The chain couples TRBV7-9 to TRBJ2-7; D is uncertain. CDR3 sequence: CASSPTMRLVDEQYF. The CDR3 nucleotides are TGTGCCAGCAGCCCCACGATGCGTTTGGTGGACGAGCAGTACTTC.